This TCR beta chain originates from a study of T cell repertoires in cytomegalovirus infection. On the study more broadly: Recently identified HLA-C-restricted CMV epitopes were used, and well-studied HLA-B-restricted CMV epitopes were used as well. It can be stated that public TCR beta signatures indicated CMV infection as well as a matching HLA type.

This CDR3 region has 14 residues. Trimming removed 5 bases at V and 4 bases at J, with 14 bases between. CDR1 MNHEY and CDR2 SMNVEV come from the germline V gene (reference sequence). Overall study findings and caveats: Clonotype analysis showed dominance of the ex vivo response by HLA-C-restricted CMV-specific TCR beta clonotypes.

This clonotype was found a few times. The antigen is unknown. TCRdb independently ran MiXCR on the reads; one entry per CDR3 protein. The table has about 830,000 distinct CDR3 sequences, approximately 30% seen once. This clonotype originated in a human donor in good health (CMV status not recorded). Some clones in this sample may be carry-over from other donors' samples. The chain recombines TRBV27 with TRBJ1-2; unclear D gene. The source was cultured CD8+ T cells from PBMCs, collected from culture after CMV antigen stimulation. CDR3 bases: TGTGCCAGCAGTCCCGCTGGCGGGGTCTATGGCTACACCTTC. This encodes CASSPAGGVYGYTF.